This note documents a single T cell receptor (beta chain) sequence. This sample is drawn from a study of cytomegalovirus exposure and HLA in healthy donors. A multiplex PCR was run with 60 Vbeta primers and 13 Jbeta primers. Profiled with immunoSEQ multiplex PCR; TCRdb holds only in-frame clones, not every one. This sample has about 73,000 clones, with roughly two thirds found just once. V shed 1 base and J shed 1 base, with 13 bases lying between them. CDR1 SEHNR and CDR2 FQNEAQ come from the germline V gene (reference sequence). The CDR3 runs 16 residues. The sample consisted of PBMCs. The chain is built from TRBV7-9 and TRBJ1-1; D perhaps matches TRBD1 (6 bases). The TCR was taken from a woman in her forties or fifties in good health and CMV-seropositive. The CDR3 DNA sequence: TGTGCCAGCAGCTTAGTTGGTGGCAGGGGGAACACTGAAGCTTTCTTT. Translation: CASSLVGGRGNTEAFF.